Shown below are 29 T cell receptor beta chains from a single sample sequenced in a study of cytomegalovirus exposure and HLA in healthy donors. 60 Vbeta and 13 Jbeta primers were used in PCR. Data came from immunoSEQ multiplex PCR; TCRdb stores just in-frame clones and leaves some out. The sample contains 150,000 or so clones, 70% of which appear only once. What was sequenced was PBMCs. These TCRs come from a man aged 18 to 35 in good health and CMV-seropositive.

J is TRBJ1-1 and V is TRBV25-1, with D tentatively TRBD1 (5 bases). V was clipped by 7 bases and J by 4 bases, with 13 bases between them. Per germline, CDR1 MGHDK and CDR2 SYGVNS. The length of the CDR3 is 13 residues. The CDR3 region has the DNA TGTGCCAGCATGCTAGGGAGGGGCACTGAAGCTTTCTTT. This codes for CASMLGRGTEAFF.

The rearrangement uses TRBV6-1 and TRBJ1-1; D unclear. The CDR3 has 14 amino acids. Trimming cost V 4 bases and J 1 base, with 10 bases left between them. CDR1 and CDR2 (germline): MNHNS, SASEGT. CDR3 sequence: CASSAGSANTEAFF. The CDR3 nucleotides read TGTGCCAGCAGTGCCGGGAGTGCGAACACTGAAGCTTTCTTT.

Here the CDR3 reads CASSTRGGTDTQYF. The CDR3 region has the DNA TGTGCCAGCAGTACTCGGGGGGGCACAGATACGCAGTATTTT. The V gene is TRBV7-3, the J gene TRBJ2-3; TRBD2 matches 7 bases. Per germline, CDR1 SGHTA and CDR2 FQGTGA. V shed 6 bases, J shed 1 base, and the junction held 4 bases outside the gene matches. CDR3 size: 14 residues. Based on the CDR3 plus reference TRBV7-3 and TRBJ2-3, the full variable domain is GAGVSQTPSNKVTEKGKYVELRCDPISGHTALYWYRQSLGQGPEFLIYFQGTGAADDSGLPNDRFFAVRPEGSVSTLKIQRTERGDSAVYLCASSTRGGTDTQYFGPGTRLTVL.

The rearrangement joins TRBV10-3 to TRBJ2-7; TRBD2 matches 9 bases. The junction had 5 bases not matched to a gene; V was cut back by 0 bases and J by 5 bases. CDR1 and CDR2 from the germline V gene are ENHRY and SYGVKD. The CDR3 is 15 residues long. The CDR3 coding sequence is TGTGCCATCAGTGAGTCGCTTATAGCGGGAGACGAGCAGTACGTC. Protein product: CAISESLIAGDEQYV.

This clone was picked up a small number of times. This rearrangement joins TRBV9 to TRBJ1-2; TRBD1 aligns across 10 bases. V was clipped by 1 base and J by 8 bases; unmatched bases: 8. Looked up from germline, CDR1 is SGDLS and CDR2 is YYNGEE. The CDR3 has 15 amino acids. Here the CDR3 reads CASSVMPGQGSGYTF. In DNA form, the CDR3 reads TGTGCCAGCAGCGTAATGCCGGGACAGGGGAGCGGCTACACCTTC.

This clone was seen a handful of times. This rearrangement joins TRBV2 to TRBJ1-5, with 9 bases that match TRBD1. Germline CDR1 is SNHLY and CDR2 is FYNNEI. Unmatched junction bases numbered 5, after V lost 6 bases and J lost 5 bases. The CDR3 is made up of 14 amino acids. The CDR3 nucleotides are TGTGCCAGCAGCGGACAGGGGAGGGATCAGCCCCAGCATTTT. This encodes CASSGQGRDQPQHF.

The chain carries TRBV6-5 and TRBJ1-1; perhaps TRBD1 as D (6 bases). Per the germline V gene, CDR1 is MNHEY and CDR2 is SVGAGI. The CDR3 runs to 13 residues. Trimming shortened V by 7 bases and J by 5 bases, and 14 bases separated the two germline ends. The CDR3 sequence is CASKPGQGTEAFF. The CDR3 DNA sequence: TGTGCCAGCAAACCGGGACAAGGGACTGAAGCTTTCTTT.

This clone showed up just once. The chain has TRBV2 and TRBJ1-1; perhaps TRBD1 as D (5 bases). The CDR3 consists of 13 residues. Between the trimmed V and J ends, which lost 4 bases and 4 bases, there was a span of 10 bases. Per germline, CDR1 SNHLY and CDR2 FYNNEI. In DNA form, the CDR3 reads TGTGCCAGCAGTGGACAGTTGCTCACTGAAGCTTTCTTT. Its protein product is CASSGQLLTEAFF.

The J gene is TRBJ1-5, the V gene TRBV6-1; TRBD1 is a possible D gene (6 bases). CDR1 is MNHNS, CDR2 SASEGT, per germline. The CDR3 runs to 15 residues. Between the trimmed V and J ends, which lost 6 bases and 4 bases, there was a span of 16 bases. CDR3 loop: CASRTLRDTNQPQHF. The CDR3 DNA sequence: TGTGCCAGCAGGACACTCCGGGACACGAATCAGCCCCAGCATTTT.

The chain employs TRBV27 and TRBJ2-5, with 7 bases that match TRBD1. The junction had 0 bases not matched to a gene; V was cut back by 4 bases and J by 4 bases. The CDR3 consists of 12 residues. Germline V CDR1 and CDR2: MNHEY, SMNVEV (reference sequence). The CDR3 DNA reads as TGTGCCAGCAGTTGGGACAGAGAGACCCAGTACTTC. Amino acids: CASSWDRETQYF.

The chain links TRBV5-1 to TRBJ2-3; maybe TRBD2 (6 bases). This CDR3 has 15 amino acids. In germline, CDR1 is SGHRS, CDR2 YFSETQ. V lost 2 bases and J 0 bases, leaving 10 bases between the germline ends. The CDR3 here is CASSLPGTSTDTQYF. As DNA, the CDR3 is TGCGCCAGCAGCTTACCGGGGACTAGCACAGATACGCAGTATTTT.

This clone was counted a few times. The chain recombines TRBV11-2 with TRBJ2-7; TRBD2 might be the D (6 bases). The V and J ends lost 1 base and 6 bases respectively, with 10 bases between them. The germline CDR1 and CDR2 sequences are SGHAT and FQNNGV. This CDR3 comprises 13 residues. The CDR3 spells CASSLGAGVEQYV. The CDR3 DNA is TGTGCCAGCAGCTTAGGAGCGGGTGTCGAGCAGTACGTC.

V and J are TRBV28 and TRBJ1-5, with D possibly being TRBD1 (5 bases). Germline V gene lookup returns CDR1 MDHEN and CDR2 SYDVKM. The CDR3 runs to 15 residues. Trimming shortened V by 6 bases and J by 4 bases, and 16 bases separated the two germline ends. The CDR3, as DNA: TGTGCCAGCAGCGTGAGCGCGGGGGATAATCAGCCCCAGCATTTT. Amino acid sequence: CASSVSAGDNQPQHF.

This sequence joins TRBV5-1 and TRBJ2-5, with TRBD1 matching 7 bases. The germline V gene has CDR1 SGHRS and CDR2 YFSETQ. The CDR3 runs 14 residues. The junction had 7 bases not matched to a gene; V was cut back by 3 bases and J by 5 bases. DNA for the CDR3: TGCGCCAGCAGCTACCTGGGACAGCGCGAGACCCAGTACTTC. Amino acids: CASSYLGQRETQYF.

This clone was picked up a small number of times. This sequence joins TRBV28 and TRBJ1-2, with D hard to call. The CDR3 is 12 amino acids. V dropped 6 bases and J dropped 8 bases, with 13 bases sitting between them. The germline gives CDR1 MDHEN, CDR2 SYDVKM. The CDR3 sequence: CASRANVNGYTF. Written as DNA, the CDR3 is TGTGCCAGCAGAGCCAACGTTAACGGCTACACCTTC.

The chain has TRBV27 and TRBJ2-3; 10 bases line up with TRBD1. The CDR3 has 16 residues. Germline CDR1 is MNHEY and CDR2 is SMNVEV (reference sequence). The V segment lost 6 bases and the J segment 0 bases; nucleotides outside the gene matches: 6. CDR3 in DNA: TGTGCCAGCAGCAGACAGGGGGCGGCTAGCACAGATACGCAGTATTTT. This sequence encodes CASSRQGAASTDTQYF.

DNA of the CDR3: TGTGCCAGCAGTGTTGGAGGGGGCGGTACGCAGTATTTT. Protein product: CASSVGGGGTQYF. The gene calls are TRBV25-1 and TRBJ2-3; TRBD1 is a possible D gene (7 bases). The V and J ends lost 4 bases and 8 bases respectively, with 13 bases between them. This CDR3 region has 13 residues. Germline-derived CDR1 and CDR2 are MGHDK and SYGVNS. The variable domain in full, with the rest retrieved from reference TRBV25-1 and TRBJ2-3, is EADIYQTPRYLVIGTGKKITLECSQTMGHDKMYWYQQDPGMELHLIHYSYGVNSTEKGDLSSESTVSRIRTEHFPLTLESARPSHTSQYLCASSVGGGGTQYFGPGTRLTVL.

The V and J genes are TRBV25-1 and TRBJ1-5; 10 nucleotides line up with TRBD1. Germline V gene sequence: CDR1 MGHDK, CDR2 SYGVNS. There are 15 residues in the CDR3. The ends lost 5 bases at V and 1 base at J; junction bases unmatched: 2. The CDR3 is CASSPGQGSNQPQHF. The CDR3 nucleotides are TGTGCCAGCAGTCCGGGACAGGGGAGCAATCAGCCCCAGCATTTT.

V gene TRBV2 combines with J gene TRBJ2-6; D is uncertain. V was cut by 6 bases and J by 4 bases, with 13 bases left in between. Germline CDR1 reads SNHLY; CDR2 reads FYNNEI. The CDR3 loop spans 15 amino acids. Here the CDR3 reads CASSDKSQGANVLTF. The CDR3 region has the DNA TGTGCCAGCAGCGACAAAAGCCAAGGGGCCAACGTCCTGACTTTC.

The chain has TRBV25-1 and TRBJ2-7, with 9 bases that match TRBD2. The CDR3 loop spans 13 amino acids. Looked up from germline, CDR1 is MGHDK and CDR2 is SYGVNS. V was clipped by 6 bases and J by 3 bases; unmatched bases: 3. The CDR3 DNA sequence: TGTGCCAGCAGGAATAGCGGGAGCTACGAGCAGTACGTC. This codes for CASRNSGSYEQYV.

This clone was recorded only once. CDR3 sequence (DNA): TGTGCCAGCAGCTCTTCCAGGGGACTAGCGCCAAATGAGCAGTTCTTC. Its protein product is CASSSSRGLAPNEQFF. This rearrangement joins TRBV9 to TRBJ2-1, with 10 bases identical to TRBD2. CDR1 is SGDLS, CDR2 YYNGEE, per germline. The CDR3 extends over 16 amino acids. V lost 4 bases to trimming and J lost 7 bases; unmatched junction nucleotides: 11.

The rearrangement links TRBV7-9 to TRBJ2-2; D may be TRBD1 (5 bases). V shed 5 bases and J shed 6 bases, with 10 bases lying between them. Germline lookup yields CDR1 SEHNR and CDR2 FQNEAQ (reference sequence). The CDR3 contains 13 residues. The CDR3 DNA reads TGTGCCAGCAGCCGAGAACAGGCCGGGGAGCTGTTTTTT. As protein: CASSREQAGELFF. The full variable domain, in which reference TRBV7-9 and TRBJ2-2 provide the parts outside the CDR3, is DTGVSQNPRHKITKRGQNVTFRCDPISEHNRLYWYRQTLGQGPEFLTYFQNEAQLEKSRLLSDRFSAERPKGSFSTLEIQRTEQGDSAMYLCASSREQAGELFFGEGSRLTVL.

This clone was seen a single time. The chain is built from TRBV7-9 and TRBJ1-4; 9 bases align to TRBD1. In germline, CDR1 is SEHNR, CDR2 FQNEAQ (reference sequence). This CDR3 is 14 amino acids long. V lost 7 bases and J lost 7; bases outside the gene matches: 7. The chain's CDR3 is CASTRGQGREKLFF. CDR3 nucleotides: TGTGCCAGCACCCGAGGACAGGGGCGTGAAAAACTGTTTTTT. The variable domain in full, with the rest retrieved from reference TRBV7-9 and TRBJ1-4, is DTGVSQNPRHKITKRGQNVTFRCDPISEHNRLYWYRQTLGQGPEFLTYFQNEAQLEKSRLLSDRFSAERPKGSFSTLEIQRTEQGDSAMYLCASTRGQGREKLFFGSGTQLSVL.

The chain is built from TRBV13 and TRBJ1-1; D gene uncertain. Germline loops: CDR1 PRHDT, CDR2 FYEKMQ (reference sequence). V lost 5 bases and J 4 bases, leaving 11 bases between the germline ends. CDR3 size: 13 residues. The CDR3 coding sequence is TGTGCCAGCAGCCCGACCCGGGGCACTGAAGCTTTCTTT. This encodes CASSPTRGTEAFF.

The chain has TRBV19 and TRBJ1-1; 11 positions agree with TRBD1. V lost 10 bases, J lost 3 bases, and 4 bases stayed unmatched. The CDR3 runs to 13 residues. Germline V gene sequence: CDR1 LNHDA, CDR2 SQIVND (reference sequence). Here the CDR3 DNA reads TGTGCCACCCGGACAGGGGGCTACACTGAAGCTTTCTTT. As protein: CATRTGGYTEAFF.

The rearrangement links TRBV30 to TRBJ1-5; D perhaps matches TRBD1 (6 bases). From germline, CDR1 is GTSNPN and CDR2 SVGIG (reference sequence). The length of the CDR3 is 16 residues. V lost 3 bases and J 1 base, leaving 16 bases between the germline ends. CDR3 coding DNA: TGTGCCTGGAGAGCCAGGGGATTCGGAAGCAATCAGCCCCAGCATTTT. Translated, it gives CAWRARGFGSNQPQHF.

CDR3 sequence reads: CASSFFPGQDSGANVLTF. Here the CDR3 DNA reads TGTGCCAGCAGCTTTTTTCCGGGACAGGACTCTGGGGCCAACGTCCTGACTTTC. The J gene is TRBJ2-6, the V gene TRBV11-3; 8 bases are a match to TRBD1. The CDR3 spans 18 residues. Germline V CDR1 and CDR2: SGHNT, YENEEA. The V and J ends lost 3 bases and 0 bases, in that order; junction bases with no gene match: 7.

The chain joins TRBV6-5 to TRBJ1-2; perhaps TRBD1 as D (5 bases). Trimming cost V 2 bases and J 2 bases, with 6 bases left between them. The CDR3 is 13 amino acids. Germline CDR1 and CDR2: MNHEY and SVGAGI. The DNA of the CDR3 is TGTGCCAGCAGTTACGGGGGGAACTATGGCTACACCTTC. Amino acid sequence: CASSYGGNYGYTF.

CDR3 sequence (DNA): TGTGCCAGCAGCGTCAGCAGGTCCTACGAGCAGTACGTC. Its translation: CASSVSRSYEQYV. V and J are TRBV2 and TRBJ2-7, with unresolved D. V was shortened by 6 bases and J by 1 base, with 10 bases between the two germline ends. Germline lookup yields CDR1 SNHLY and CDR2 FYNNEI. This CDR3 contains 13 residues.